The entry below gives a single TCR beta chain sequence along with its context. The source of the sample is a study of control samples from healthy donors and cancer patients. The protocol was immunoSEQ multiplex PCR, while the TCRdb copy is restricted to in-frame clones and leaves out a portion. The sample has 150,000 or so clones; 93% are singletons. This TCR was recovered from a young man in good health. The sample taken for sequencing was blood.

The CDR3 bases are TGTGCCAGCAGCTTGTGGCAGAAGGTTAACTATGGCTACACCTTC. Translating gives CASSLWQKVNYGYTF. This chain uses TRBV5-5 with TRBJ1-2; D is undetermined. Trimming stripped 1 base from V and 1 base from J, with 11 bases between. CDR1 and CDR2 from the germline V gene are SGHKS and YYEKEE (reference sequence). CDR3 length: 15 residues.